What follows describes a single T cell receptor (beta chain). The target antigen is unknown. This entry belongs to a study of shared clonotypes between healthy human individuals. Study-wide results and limits: Relative to clonotypes present in all four donors, those not shared had lower generation probabilities. A generally larger estimated richness was seen in naive subsets than in memory subsets.

Deep-level settings were used for running the assay. Sequencing used immunoSEQ multiplex PCR; TCRdb keeps in-frame clones, though not all of them. The repertoire consists of roughly 1,500,000 clones, with 98% occurring once and the leading ten covering roughly 0.42%. This CDR3 region has 16 residues. Sequenced: naive CD4+ T cells sorted from blood. This sample's subset: CD45RA+ positively selected. This TCR came from a man under 40 in good health. V usage is TRBV21-1 and J usage is TRBJ1-5. TRBV21-1 is designated a pseudogene. CDR3 in amino acids: CASPRWLLGGDQPQHF. The DNA of the CDR3 is TGTGCCAGCCCAAGGTGGCTTCTCGGCGGGGATCAGCCCCAGCATTTT.